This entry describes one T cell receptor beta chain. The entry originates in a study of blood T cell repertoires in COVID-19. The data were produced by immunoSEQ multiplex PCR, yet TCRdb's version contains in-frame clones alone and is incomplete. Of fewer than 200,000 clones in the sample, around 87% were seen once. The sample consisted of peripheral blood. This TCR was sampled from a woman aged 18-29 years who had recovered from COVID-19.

This CDR3 reads CASSSTRDYGYTF. CDR3 nucleotides: TGTGCCAGCAGCTCCACCCGGGACTATGGCTACACCTTC. The V gene is TRBV5-4, the J gene TRBJ1-2; D is uncertain. The CDR3 totals 13 residues. The germline CDR1 and CDR2 sequences are SGHNT and YYREEE (reference sequence). V was trimmed by 3 bases and J by 3 bases, leaving 9 bases between them. Full variable domain (missing parts from reference TRBV5-4 and TRBJ1-2): ETGVTQSPTHLIKTRGQQVTLRCSSQSGHNTVSWYQQALGQGPQFIFQYYREEENGRGNFPPRFSGLQFPNYSSELNVNALELDDSALYLCASSSTRDYGYTFGSGTRLTVV.